A selection of T cell receptor beta chains follows, all from one sample in a study of T cells in Graves' hyperthyroidism and ophthalmopathy. TCRdb reprocessed the multiplex PCR reads via MiXCR and lists one record per CDR3 protein. In the table there are 300,000 to 400,000 distinct CDR3 sequences, under 15% of which are singletons. What was sequenced was blood. The receptor source for this set is a woman between 18 and 29 years old with Graves' hyperthyroidism. Both conserved end residues are part of each CDR3. The D gene is left open where the match is weak. Size is omitted from some rows. Given values are once, few, many or a class for expanded clones.

V gene	CDR3 length	J gene	clone size	D gene	CDR3 DNA	CDR3 protein
TRBV6-1	14	TRBJ1-2	few	NA	TGTGCCAGCCGAAAAGAGGGGCGTATCTATGGCTACACCTTC	CASRKEGRIYGYTF
TRBV12-3/TRBV12-4	15	TRBJ1-1	many	NA	TGTGCCAGCACCGTAGGGGGGTTTAGGAACACTGAAGCTTTCTTT	CASTVGGFRNTEAFF
TRBV2	15	TRBJ1-5	many	NA	TGTGCCAGCAGTAGCCGGGACACCGAAAATCAGCCCCAGCATTTT	CASSSRDTENQPQHF
TRBV20-1	17	TRBJ1-2	NA	TRBD1	TGCAGTGCTAGAGATAGGGGACAGTCGGTCTCCCCGAGTGGCTACACCTTC	CSARDRGQSVSPSGYTF
TRBV4-3	13	TRBJ2-7	few	NA	TGCGCCAGCAGCCAAGAGCGGGGCCACGAGCAGTACTTC	CASSQERGHEQYF
TRBV9	15	TRBJ1-1	many	TRBD1	TGTGCCAGCAGCGTACTAGACAGGGGAAGCGCTGAAGCTTTCTTT	CASSVLDRGSAEAFF
TRBV20-1	16	TRBJ2-7	many	TRBD2	TGCAGTGCTAAGCCCCCTAGCGGGAGGGCTTCCTACGAGCAGTACTTC	CSAKPPSGRASYEQYF
TRBV28	20	TRBJ2-6	many	TRBD1	TGTGCCAGCAGTCCGCCGCCCGGGACAGGGGGCGCCTCTGGGGCCAACGTCCTGACTTTC	CASSPPPGTGGASGANVLTF
TRBV2	15	TRBJ1-4	many	NA	TGTGCCAGCAGTGAAGGCAGGGCCGAACATGAAAAACTGTTTTTT	CASSEGRAEHEKLFF
TRBV7-2	17	TRBJ2-3	NA	TRBD2	TGTGCCAGCAGCTTAGCGACTAGCGGGAGTCACGCAGATACGCAGTATTTT	CASSLATSGSHADTQYF
TRBV5-1	13	TRBJ1-2	many	NA	TGCGCCAGCAGCCCCGAAATCTCCTATGGCTACACCTTC	CASSPEISYGYTF
TRBV6-2/TRBV6-3	15	TRBJ1-5	many	NA	TGTGCCAGCGGCATCAGGGGCATGGGCAATCAGCCCCAGCATTTT	CASGIRGMGNQPQHF
TRBV20-1	13	TRBJ2-3	NA	TRBD2	TGCAGTGCTGCCGGGGGGGGCGCAGATACGCAGTATTTT	CSAAGGGADTQYF
TRBV7-2	15	TRBJ1-5	many	NA	TGTGCCAGCAGCTTTCAACACGTGGGTGGTCAGCCCCAGCATTTT	CASSFQHVGGQPQHF
TRBV7-2	14	TRBJ2-7	NA	NA	TGTGCCAGCAGCTTAGACGGAGGGTTCCGCGAGCAGTACTTC	CASSLDGGFREQYF
TRBV25-1	16	TRBJ2-3	few	NA	TGTGCCAGCAGTGACCACGGCCCGGTTAGTGCAGATACGCAGTATTTT	CASSDHGPVSADTQYF
TRBV19	12	TRBJ2-1	few	NA	TGTGCCAGTAGTCTAGAACTAGGTGAGCAGTTCTTC	CASSLELGEQFF
TRBV15	15	TRBJ2-1	NA	TRBD2	TGTGCCACCAGCGCCGGGACTAGCGGTAACAATGAGCAGTTCTTC	CATSAGTSGNNEQFF
TRBV2	15	TRBJ2-5	many	TRBD1	TGTGCCAGCAGCAAAATAGGACAGGGGGCAGAGACCCAGTACTTC	CASSKIGQGAETQYF
TRBV13	14	TRBJ2-1	NA	NA	TGTGCCAGCAGCTTACAGGTATCCTACAATGAGCAGTTCTTC	CASSLQVSYNEQFF
TRBV6-1	16	TRBJ2-7	NA	NA	TGTGCCAGCAGTTTGGTTTGGCAGGAGAGCTCCTACGAGCAGTACTTC	CASSLVWQESSYEQYF
TRBV5-1	18	TRBJ2-3	few	TRBD2	TGCGCCAGCAGCCAGGGCCTAGCGGTCCTACGAAGCACAGATACGCAGTATTTT	CASSQGLAVLRSTDTQYF
TRBV6-2/TRBV6-3	14	TRBJ1-2	few	NA	TGTGCCAGCAGTTATTCCGCACCTTACTATGGCTACACCTTC	CASSYSAPYYGYTF
TRBV10-3	13	TRBJ1-1	many	TRBD1	TGTGCCATAAAACAGGGGGAAAACACTGAAGCTTTCTTT	CAIKQGENTEAFF
TRBV3-1	14	TRBJ2-7	NA	NA	TGTGCCAGCAGCGGGCCCTCCCGGGGGAGCGAGCAGTACTTC	CASSGPSRGSEQYF
TRBV18	15	TRBJ1-5	many	NA	TGTGCCAGCTCCACCATAGGGGATTCGCATCAGCCCCAGCATTTT	CASSTIGDSHQPQHF
TRBV11-2	16	TRBJ2-2	many	TRBD2	TGTGCCAGCAGCTCGCCGACTAGCGGGAGGTCCGGGGAGCTGTTTTTT	CASSSPTSGRSGELFF